These 17 T cell receptor beta chains came from one sample sequenced in a study of OX40 agonist ivuxolimab in advanced cancers. The method was immunoSEQ multiplex PCR; TCRdb's version includes in-frame clones alone and lacks a portion of them. The sample holds thousands of clones, 70% seen once. Sequenced here: CD4+ or CD8+ T cells sorted from blood, sampled in a trial of the OX40 agonist ivuxolimab. These receptors came from an adult with an advanced solid tumor such as melanoma, head and neck, liver or kidney cancer.

This clone was picked up a small number of times. The J gene is TRBJ2-7, the V gene TRBV2; the D gene could be TRBD1 or TRBD2 (5 bases each). Germline V lookup: CDR1 SNHLY, CDR2 FYNNEI. The CDR3 sequence is 12 residues long. With 3 bases removed from V and 6 bases from J, the gap between germline ends came to 9 bases. CDR3 sequence (DNA): TGTGCCAGCAGTGAGGGGGAAGGCGAGCAGTACTTC. It yields the protein CASSEGEGEQYF.

CDR3 protein: CASSGRQGDYNEQFF. CDR3 nucleotides: TGTGCCAGCAGCGGCAGACAGGGCGACTACAATGAGCAGTTCTTC. This sequence joins TRBV9 and TRBJ2-1; 7 positions agree with TRBD1. The germline V gene has CDR1 SGDLS and CDR2 YYNGEE. After removal of 3 bases from V and 3 bases from J, the junction contained 6 bases not matched to a gene. The CDR3 runs to 15 residues.

The rearrangement links TRBV11-2 to TRBJ2-7; no firm D call. This CDR3 region has 17 residues. Germline CDR1 is SGHAT and CDR2 is FQNNGV. Trimming cost V 5 bases and J 0 bases, with 20 bases left between them. CDR3 in DNA: TGTGCCAGCAGCCCACGCAGAGGCGCCAGACTCTCCTACGAGCAGTACTTC. The encoded protein is CASSPRRGARLSYEQYF.

This chain uses TRBV19 with TRBJ2-5; TRBD1 or TRBD2 may be the D gene (5 bases each). V shed 6 bases and J shed 0 bases, with 17 bases lying between them. CDR3 length equals 16 residues. The V gene's germline CDR1 is LNHDA and CDR2 SQIVND (reference sequence). This CDR3 reads CASSPRGGGYQETQYF. Here the CDR3 DNA reads TGTGCCAGTAGCCCCCGGGGCGGCGGGTACCAAGAGACCCAGTACTTC.

This chain connects TRBV11-3 to TRBJ1-5; tentatively, D is TRBD1 (6 bases). This CDR3 has 13 amino acids. In germline, CDR1 is SGHNT, CDR2 YENEEA. V was cut by 3 bases and J by 7 bases, with 10 bases left in between. CDR3 protein: CASSLRGGQPQHF. CDR3 nucleotides: TGTGCCAGCAGCTTGAGGGGGGGCCAGCCCCAGCATTTT.

This clone was observed a handful of times. This rearrangement joins TRBV2 to TRBJ2-7; no clear D. From germline, CDR1 is SNHLY and CDR2 FYNNEI. V dropped 5 bases and J dropped 0 bases, with 8 bases sitting between them. The length of the CDR3 is 13 residues. The CDR3 is CASSLADSYEQYF. The CDR3 region has the DNA TGTGCCAGCAGTTTGGCAGACTCCTACGAGCAGTACTTC.

This clone was seen a single time. CDR3 coding DNA: TGCGCCAGCAGTGAGTGGAATGAGCAGTTCTTC. Its protein is CASSEWNEQFF. The V call is TRBV10-2, the J call TRBJ2-1; unclear D gene. The CDR3 length is 11 residues. The germline V and J ends were trimmed by 1 base and 7 bases, with 2 bases remaining between them. Per the germline V gene, CDR1 is WSHSY and CDR2 is SAAADI.

This clone was picked up a small number of times. J is TRBJ1-1 and V is TRBV2; perhaps TRBD1 as D (6 bases). Germline V gives CDR1 SNHLY, CDR2 FYNNEI. This CDR3 contains 14 residues. V was trimmed by 6 bases and J by 2 bases, leaving 13 bases between them. CDR3: CASRQGWGNTEAFF. DNA of the CDR3: TGTGCCAGCAGGCAGGGGTGGGGAAACACTGAAGCTTTCTTT.

In this sample, this clone turned up once. The rearrangement joins TRBV27 to TRBJ1-5; TRBD1 is a possible D gene (6 bases). Trimming took off 2 bases at V and 3 bases at J, with 11 bases between the two ends. The CDR3 consists of 15 residues. The germline V gene encodes CDR1 MNHEY and CDR2 SMNVEV (reference sequence). This CDR3 is CASSLGGRFNQPQHF. In nucleotides, the CDR3 is TGTGCCAGCAGTTTAGGGGGCAGATTCAATCAGCCCCAGCATTTT.

The chain employs TRBV14 and TRBJ2-1; D is unresolved. The CDR3 consists of 12 residues. V dropped 4 bases and J dropped 2 bases, with 3 bases sitting between them. The germline V gene encodes CDR1 SGHDN and CDR2 FVKESK. CDR3 protein: CASSPTYNEQFF. The CDR3 nucleotides are TGTGCCAGCAGCCCGACCTACAATGAGCAGTTCTTC.

This clone was detected a few times. The chain joins TRBV16 to TRBJ1-2; no definite D call. The CDR3 spans 13 residues. Germline V gene data show CDR1 as KGHSY and CDR2 as FQNENV. V was pared by 3 bases and J by 3 bases, with 8 bases between. CDR3: CASSQSRDYGYTF. The CDR3 nucleotides are TGTGCCAGCAGCCAGAGCCGAGACTATGGCTACACCTTC.

A single count supports this clone. CDR3 residues: CASSQVSGKNEQFF. The DNA of the CDR3 is TGCGCCAGCAGCCAAGTTTCAGGGAAGAATGAGCAGTTCTTC. The V and J genes are TRBV4-1 and TRBJ2-1; maybe TRBD1 (5 bases). The CDR3 runs to 14 residues. V was cut by 1 base and J by 7 bases, with 11 bases left in between. Germline lookup yields CDR1 MGHRA and CDR2 YSYEKL.

The J gene is TRBJ2-2, the V gene TRBV27; tentative D call: TRBD2 (6 bases). V lost 3 bases and J lost 7, with 15 bases in between. The germline gives CDR1 MNHEY, CDR2 SMNVEV (reference sequence). The CDR3 runs to 15 residues. DNA for the CDR3: TGTGCCAGCAGTTTGCTGTCGGGAGCGGTCGGGGAGCTGTTTTTT. It encodes CASSLLSGAVGELFF.

The chain joins TRBV6-5 to TRBJ2-7; D is undetermined. The germline CDR1 and CDR2 sequences are MNHEY and SVGAGI. With 5 bases removed from V and 2 bases from J, the gap between germline ends came to 10 bases. The length of the CDR3 is 13 residues. The CDR3 DNA reads TGTGCCAGCAGTCCCCGACATGCCTACGAGCAGTACTTC. Its protein product is CASSPRHAYEQYF.

V is TRBV7-8 and J is TRBJ2-7; D is unclear. Germline CDR1 reads SGHVS; CDR2 reads FQNEAQ. The V end lost 5 bases, the J end lost 3 bases, and 8 bases lay between the germline ends. This CDR3 contains 12 residues. CDR3 DNA sequence: TGTGCCAGCAGCGGACGGTACTACGAGCAGTACTTC. Its protein product is CASSGRYYEQYF. The whole variable domain, remainder taken from reference TRBV7-8 and TRBJ2-7, is GAGVSQSPRYKVAKRGQDVALRCDPISGHVSLFWYQQALGQGPEFLTYFQNEAQLDKSGLPSDRFFAERPEGSVSTLKIQRTQQEDSAVYLCASSGRYYEQYFGPGTRLTVT.

The chain has TRBV6-5 and TRBJ1-5; no reliable D call. V lost 4 bases, J lost 5 bases, and 12 bases lay in between. CDR3 size: 14 residues. The germline V gene encodes CDR1 MNHEY and CDR2 SVGAGI. CDR3 DNA: TGTGCCAGCAGTTTGACCTTGGACTATCAGCCCCAGCATTTT. Its protein product is CASSLTLDYQPQHF.

This sequence joins TRBV11-2 and TRBJ1-2; D ambiguous. Looked up from germline, CDR1 is SGHAT and CDR2 is FQNNGV. V lost 0 bases and J 11 bases, leaving 13 bases between the germline ends. This CDR3 contains 13 residues. The CDR3 bases are TGTGCCAGCAGCTTAGACCCCCCCGGGAGTTACACCTTC. This gives the protein CASSLDPPGSYTF.